The sequence of this TCR beta chain was determined in a study of shared clonotypes between healthy human individuals. The wider study: Donors, aged 18 to 49, were a couple of women and three men.

Deep was the level used in running the assay. As handled by the study authors: ImmunoSEQ output lacked quality scores and full-length reads, limiting matched filtering. TCRdb keeps only in-frame clones here, not all; method: immunoSEQ multiplex PCR. For V, J and clone size, that table is used; D and trimming come from the DNA. The sample has about 1.5 million clones, roughly 97% seen once. The CDR3 length is 12 residues. The germline V and J ends were trimmed by 4 bases and 2 bases, with 5 bases remaining between them. Germline CDR1 is SGHTS and CDR2 is YDEGEE. Worth noting for this clone: Other DNA sequences in the sample encode the same CDR3.

The TCR sequence derives from a man in his thirties or forties in good health. Sequencing was performed on naive CD4+ T cells sorted from blood. The subset: CD45RA+ positively selected. V and J are TRBV5-8 and TRBJ2-3, with D uncertain. Written as DNA, the CDR3 is TGTGCCAGCAGCCTCCTCACAGATACGCAGTATTTT. Amino acid sequence: CASSLLTDTQYF.